These 3 T cell receptor beta chains originate from one sample sequenced in a study of T cell repertoires in cytomegalovirus infection. From the reads, TCRdb called clonotypes with MiXCR, one entry per CDR3 protein. The sample includes 110,000 or so distinct CDR3 sequences, around 30% seen only once; the top ten take less than 45%. These receptors' targets are unknown. This sample comprised CD8+ T cells from cultured PBMCs, obtained from culture after CMV antigen stimulation. The receptors originated from a human donor in good health (CMV status not recorded). Some clones in this sample may be carry-over from other donors' samples.

This clonotype was seen more than once but under ten times. This rearrangement joins TRBV6-1 to TRBJ1-5, with D tentatively TRBD1 (5 bases). Germline V gene sequence: CDR1 MNHNS, CDR2 SASEGT. The CDR3 has 12 residues. Trimming shortened V by 8 bases and J by 10 bases, and 15 bases separated the two germline ends. The CDR3 protein is CASGLGWGPQHF. The DNA of the CDR3 is TGTGCCAGCGGTTTAGGGTGGGGCCCCCAGCATTTT.

In its sample, this clonotype was seen a few times. V and J are TRBV6-1 and TRBJ2-7, with 7 bases identical to TRBD1. Germline CDR1 and CDR2: MNHNS and SASEGT. This CDR3 region has 13 residues. V lost 6 bases and J lost 3; bases outside the gene matches: 5. The CDR3 sequence: CASRGTEDYEQYF. DNA of the CDR3: TGTGCCAGCAGGGGGACAGAGGACTACGAGCAGTACTTC.

CDR3: CASSLIGGSDEQFF. In nucleotides, the CDR3 is TGTGCCAGCAGCTTAATCGGTGGCTCCGATGAGCAGTTCTTC. The rearrangement uses TRBV11-2 and TRBJ2-1; D gene unclear. Germline V CDR1 and CDR2: SGHAT, FQNNGV. The V gene lost 2 bases and the J gene lost 8 bases, with 13 bases spanning the gap. There are 14 residues in the CDR3.